This TCR beta chain was retrieved from a study of CD8 T cells in Susac syndrome. Sequencing of TCR beta was carried out in blood CD8+ and CD4+ T cells. The patients who served as multiple sclerosis controls were treatment-naive and had stable or active relapsing-remitting disease that fulfilled the revised McDonald criteria. This CDR3 contains 15 residues. Germline lookup yields CDR1 DFQATT and CDR2 SNEGSKA (reference sequence). Trimming stripped 4 bases from V and 11 bases from J, with 26 bases between. With random hexamers, reverse transcription was performed on about 0.5 to 1 ug of RNA. It was immunoSEQ multiplex PCR that amplified TCR beta CDR3 across 54 Vbeta and 13 Jbeta. TCRdb used MiXCR to reprocess the immunoSEQ multiplex PCR reads, holding one entry per CDR3 protein. The sample lists roughly 400,000 distinct CDR3 sequences; approximately 89% were seen once.

The sequencing sample was made of CD8+ T cells from PBMCs. The V call is TRBV20-1, the J call TRBJ1-1; D not certain. This TCR was sampled from a human donor with multiple sclerosis. Here the CDR3 DNA reads TGCAGTGCTAATTTCCCGGCGGCGGGCCACCGTGACGCTTTCTTT. Translated: CSANFPAAGHRDAFF.